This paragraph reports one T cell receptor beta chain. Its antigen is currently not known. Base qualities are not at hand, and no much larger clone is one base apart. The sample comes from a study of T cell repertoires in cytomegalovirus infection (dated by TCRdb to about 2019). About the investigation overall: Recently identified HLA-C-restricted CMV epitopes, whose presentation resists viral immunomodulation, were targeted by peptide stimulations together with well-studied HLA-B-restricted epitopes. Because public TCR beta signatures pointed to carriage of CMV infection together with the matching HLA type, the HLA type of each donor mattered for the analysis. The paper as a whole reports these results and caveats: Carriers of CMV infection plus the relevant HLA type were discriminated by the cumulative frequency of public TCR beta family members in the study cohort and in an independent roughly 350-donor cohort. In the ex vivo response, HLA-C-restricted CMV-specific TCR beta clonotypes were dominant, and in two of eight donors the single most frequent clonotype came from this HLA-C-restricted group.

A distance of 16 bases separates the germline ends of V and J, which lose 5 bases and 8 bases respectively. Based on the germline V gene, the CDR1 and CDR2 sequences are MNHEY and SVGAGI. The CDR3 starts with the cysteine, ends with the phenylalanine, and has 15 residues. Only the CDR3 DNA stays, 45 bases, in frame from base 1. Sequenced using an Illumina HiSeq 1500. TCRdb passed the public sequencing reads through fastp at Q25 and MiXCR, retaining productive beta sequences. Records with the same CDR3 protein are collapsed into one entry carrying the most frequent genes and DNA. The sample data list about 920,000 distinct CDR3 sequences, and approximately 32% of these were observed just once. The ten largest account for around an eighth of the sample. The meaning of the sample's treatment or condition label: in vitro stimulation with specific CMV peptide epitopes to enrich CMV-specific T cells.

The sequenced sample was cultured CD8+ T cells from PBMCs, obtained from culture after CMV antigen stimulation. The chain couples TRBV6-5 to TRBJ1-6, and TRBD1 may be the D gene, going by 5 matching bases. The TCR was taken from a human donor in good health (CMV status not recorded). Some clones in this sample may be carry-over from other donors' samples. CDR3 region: CASSRTSDHYSPLHF. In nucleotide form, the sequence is TGTGCCAGCAGTAGGACATCGGATCACTATTCACCCCTCCACTTT.